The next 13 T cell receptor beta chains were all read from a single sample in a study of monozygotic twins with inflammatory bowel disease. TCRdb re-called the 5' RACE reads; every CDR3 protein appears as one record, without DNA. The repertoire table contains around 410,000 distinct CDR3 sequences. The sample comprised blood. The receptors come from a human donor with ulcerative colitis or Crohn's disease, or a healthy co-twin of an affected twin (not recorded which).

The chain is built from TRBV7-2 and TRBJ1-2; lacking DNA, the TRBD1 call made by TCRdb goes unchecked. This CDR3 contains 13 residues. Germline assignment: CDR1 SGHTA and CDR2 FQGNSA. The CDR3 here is CASFSGTDYGYTF.

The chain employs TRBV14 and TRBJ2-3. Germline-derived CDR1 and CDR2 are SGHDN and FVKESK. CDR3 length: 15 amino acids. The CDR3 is CASSQALGYTDTQYF.

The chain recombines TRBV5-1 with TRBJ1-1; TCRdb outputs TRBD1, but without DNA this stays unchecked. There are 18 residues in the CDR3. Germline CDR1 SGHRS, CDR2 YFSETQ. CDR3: CASSPLPRRGEGRAEAFF.

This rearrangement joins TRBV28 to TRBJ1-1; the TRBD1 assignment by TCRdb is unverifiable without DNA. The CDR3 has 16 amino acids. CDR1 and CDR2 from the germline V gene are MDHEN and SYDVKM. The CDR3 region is CASSSPTTEGTTEAFF. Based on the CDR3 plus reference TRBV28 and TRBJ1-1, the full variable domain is DVKVTQSSRYLVKRTGEKVFLECVQDMDHENMFWYRQDPGLGLRLIYFSYDVKMKEKGDIPEGYSVSREKKERFSLILESASTNQTSMYLCASSSPTTEGTTEAFFGQGTRLTVV.

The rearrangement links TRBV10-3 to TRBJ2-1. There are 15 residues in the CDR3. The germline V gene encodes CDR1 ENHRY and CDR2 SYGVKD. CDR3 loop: CAICVPRGSYNEQFF.

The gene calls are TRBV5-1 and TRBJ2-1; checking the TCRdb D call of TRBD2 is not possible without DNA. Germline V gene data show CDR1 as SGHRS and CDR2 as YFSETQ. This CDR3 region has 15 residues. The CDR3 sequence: CASTPRRLAVNEQFF. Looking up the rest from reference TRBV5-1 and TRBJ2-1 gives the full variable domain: KAGVTQTPRYLIKTRGQQVTLSCSPISGHRSVSWYQQTPGQGLQFLFEYFSETQRNKGNFPGRFSGRQFSNSRSEMNVSTLELGDSALYLCASTPRRLAVNEQFFGPGTRLTVL.

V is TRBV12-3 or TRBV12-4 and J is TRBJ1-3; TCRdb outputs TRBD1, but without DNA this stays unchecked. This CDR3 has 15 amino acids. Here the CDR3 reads CASSRQGEGGNTIYF.

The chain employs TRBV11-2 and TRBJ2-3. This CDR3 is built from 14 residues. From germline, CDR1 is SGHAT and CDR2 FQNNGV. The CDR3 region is CASSLWAATDTQYF.

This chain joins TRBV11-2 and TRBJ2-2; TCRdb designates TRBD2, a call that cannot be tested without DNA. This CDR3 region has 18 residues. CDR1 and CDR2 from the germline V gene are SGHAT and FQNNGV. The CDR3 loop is CASSLGLAGGANTGELFF.

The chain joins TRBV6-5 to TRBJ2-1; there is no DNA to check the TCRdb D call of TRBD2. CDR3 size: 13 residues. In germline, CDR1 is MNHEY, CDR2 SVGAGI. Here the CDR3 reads CASRDQFGTSWFF.

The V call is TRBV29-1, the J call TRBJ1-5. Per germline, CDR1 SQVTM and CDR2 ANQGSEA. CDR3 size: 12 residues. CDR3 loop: CSVRHGNQPQHF.

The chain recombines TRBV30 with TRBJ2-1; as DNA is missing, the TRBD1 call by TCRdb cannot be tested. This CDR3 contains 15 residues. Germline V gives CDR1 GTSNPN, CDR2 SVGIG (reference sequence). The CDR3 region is CAWSGGTGYDNEQFF.

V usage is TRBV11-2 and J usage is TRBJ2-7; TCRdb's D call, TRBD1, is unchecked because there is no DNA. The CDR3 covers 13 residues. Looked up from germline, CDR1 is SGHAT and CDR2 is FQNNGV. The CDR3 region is CASPGTGYYEQYF.